This TCR beta chain stems from a study of glioma-infiltrating T cells. Trimming cost V 1 base and J 5 bases; bases outside gene matches: 6. Germline V gives CDR1 LNHDA, CDR2 SQIVND (reference sequence). There are 15 residues in the CDR3. This clonotype appeared a few times. TCR alpha and beta CDR3 regions were amplified from RNA using iRepertoire nested multiplex PCR. MiXCR, run by TCRdb on the multiplex PCR reads, gives a single entry per CDR3 protein. The sample holds about 400,000 distinct CDR3 sequences, approximately 42% seen once. This clonotype was obtained from a human donor with low-grade glioma or glioblastoma, undergoing nonglioma brain surgery, or in good health (not recorded which). The source material was glioma tissue, nonneoplastic brain tissue, or PBMCs (not recorded which). The gene calls are TRBV19 and TRBJ2-7; 9 bases agree with TRBD1. CDR3 sequence (DNA): TGTGCCAGTAGTATAGCCGGGACAGGGAATAACGAGCAGTACTTC. It specifies CASSIAGTGNNEQYF.